Listed here is a single TCR beta chain. The antigen remains unidentified. This specimen belongs to a study of post-analysis software for immune sequencing data. Unique molecular identifiers were built into the TCR beta cDNA libraries. Input amounts of 1 to 10 million T cells were used. These gave around 500,000 cDNA molecules, so each molecule approximated one T cell. TCRdb re-called the PCR reads through MiXCR, storing one row per CDR3 protein. The sample records about 680,000 distinct CDR3 sequences, 59% being singletons. Study-level results: Multiple sclerosis was associated with a significant reduction in normalized Chao1 diversity relative to controls. With TRBV5-6, TRBV5-1 and TRBV20-1 included, roughly five TRBV segments were more frequent in patients than in controls. Samples made in the same batch grouped tightly together by F measure.

In germline, CDR1 is SGDLS, CDR2 YYNGEE. V shed 0 bases, J shed 9 bases, and the junction held 17 bases outside the gene matches. The CDR3 has 18 amino acids. The specimen was blood. The source of this sequence is a girl aged 2-9 years with multiple sclerosis. The V and J genes are TRBV9 and TRBJ2-1; 8 bases match TRBD1. The DNA of the CDR3 is TGTGCCAGCAGCGTAGGAGTCAGGGGGCACGGCCCTGGCAGTGAGCAGTTCTTC. This translates into CASSVGVRGHGPGSEQFF.